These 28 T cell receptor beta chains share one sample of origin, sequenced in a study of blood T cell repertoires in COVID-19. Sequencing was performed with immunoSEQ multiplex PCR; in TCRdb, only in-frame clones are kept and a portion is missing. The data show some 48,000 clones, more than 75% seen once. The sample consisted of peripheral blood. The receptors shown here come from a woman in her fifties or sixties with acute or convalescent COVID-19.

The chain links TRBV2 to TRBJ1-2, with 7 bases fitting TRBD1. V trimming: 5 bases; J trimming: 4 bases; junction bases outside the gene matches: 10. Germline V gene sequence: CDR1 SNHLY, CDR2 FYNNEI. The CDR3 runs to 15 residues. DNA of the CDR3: TGTGCCAGCAGTACCGGGACAGATGTTGCCTATGGCTACACCTTC. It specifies CASSTGTDVAYGYTF.

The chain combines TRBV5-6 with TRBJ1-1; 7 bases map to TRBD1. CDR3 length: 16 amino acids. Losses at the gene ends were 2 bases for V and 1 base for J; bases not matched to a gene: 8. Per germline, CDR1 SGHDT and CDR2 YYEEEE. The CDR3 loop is CASSFRTGGGNTEAFF. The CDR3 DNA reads TGTGCCAGCAGCTTTAGGACAGGAGGCGGGAACACTGAAGCTTTCTTT.

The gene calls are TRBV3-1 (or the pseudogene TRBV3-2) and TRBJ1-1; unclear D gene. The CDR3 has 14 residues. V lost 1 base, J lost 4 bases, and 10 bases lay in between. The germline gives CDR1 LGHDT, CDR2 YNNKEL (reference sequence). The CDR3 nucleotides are TGTGCCAGCAGCCAAGTGCAGGTAGGCACTGAAGCTTTCTTT. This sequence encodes CASSQVQVGTEAFF.

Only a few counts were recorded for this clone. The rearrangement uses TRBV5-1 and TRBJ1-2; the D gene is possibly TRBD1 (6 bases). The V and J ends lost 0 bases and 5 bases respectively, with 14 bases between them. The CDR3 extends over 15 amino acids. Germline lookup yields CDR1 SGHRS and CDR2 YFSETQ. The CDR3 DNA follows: TGCGCCAGCAGCTTGGCTACCGCGGGGGCTTATGGCTACACCTTC. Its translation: CASSLATAGAYGYTF. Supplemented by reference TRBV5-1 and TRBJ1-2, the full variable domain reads KAGVTQTPRYLIKTRGQQVTLSCSPISGHRSVSWYQQTPGQGLQFLFEYFSETQRNKGNFPGRFSGRQFSNSRSEMNVSTLELGDSALYLCASSLATAGAYGYTFGSGTRLTVV.

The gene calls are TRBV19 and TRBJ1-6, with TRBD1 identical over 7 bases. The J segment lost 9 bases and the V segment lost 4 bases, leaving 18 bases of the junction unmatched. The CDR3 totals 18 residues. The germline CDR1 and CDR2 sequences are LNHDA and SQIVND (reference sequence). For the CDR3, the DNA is TGTGCCAGTAGTAGCGGCAGGGGGGTCGTGCAGTTCGGTTCACCCCTCCACTTT. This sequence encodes CASSSGRGVVQFGSPLHF.

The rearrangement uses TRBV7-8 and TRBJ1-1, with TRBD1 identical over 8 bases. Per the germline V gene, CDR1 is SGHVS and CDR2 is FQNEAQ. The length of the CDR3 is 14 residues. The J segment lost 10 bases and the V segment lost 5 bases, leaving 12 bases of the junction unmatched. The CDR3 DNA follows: TGTGCCAGCAGCACGCAGACAGGGGACGTCGGAGCTTTCTTT. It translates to CASSTQTGDVGAFF.

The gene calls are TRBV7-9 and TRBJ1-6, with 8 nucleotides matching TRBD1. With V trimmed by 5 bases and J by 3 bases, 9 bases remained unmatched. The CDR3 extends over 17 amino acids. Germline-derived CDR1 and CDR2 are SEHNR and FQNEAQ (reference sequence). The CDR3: CASSLSTGVFYNSPLHF. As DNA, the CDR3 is TGTGCCAGCAGCCTCTCGACAGGGGTGTTCTATAATTCACCCCTCCACTTT.

CDR3 loop: CASSEFSPTDTQYF. DNA for the CDR3: TGTGCCAGCAGTGAATTCTCCCCGACTGATACGCAGTATTTT. V and J are TRBV25-1 and TRBJ2-3; the D is unclear. V was pared by 1 base and J by 6 bases, with 11 bases between. This CDR3 is 14 amino acids long. Per the germline V gene, CDR1 is MGHDK and CDR2 is SYGVNS. The full variable domain, with the rest looked up from reference TRBV25-1 and TRBJ2-3, is EADIYQTPRYLVIGTGKKITLECSQTMGHDKMYWYQQDPGMELHLIHYSYGVNSTEKGDLSSESTVSRIRTEHFPLTLESARPSHTSQYLCASSEFSPTDTQYFGPGTRLTVL.

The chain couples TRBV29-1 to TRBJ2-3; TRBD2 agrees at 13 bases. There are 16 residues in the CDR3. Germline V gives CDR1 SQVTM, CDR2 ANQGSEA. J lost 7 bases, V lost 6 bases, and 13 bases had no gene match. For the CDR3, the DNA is TGCAGCGTCGCCGGGACTAGCGGGACCCCGAGAAATACGCAGTATTTT. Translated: CSVAGTSGTPRNTQYF.

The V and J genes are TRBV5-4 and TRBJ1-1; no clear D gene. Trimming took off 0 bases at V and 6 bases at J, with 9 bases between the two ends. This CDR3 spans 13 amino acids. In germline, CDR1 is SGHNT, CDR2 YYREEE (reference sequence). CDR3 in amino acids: CASSLARGAEAFF. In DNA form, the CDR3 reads TGTGCCAGCAGCTTGGCCCGCGGGGCTGAAGCTTTCTTT.

The CDR3 loop is CASSPGTGGNEQFF. The CDR3 DNA reads as TGTGCCAGCAGTCCCGGGACAGGGGGCAATGAGCAGTTCTTC. This chain joins TRBV27 and TRBJ2-1, with 11 bases lining up with TRBD1. Germline V gene sequence: CDR1 MNHEY, CDR2 SMNVEV (reference sequence). This CDR3 is built from 14 residues. V shed 5 bases, J shed 6 bases, and the junction held 3 bases outside the gene matches.

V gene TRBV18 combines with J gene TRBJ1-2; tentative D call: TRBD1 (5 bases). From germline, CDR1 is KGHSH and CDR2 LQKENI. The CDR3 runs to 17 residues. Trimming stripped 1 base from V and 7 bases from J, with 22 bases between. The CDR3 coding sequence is TGTGCCAGCTCACCACAAGGAGACACACCGGGGGGGGTTGGCTACACCTTC. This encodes CASSPQGDTPGGVGYTF.

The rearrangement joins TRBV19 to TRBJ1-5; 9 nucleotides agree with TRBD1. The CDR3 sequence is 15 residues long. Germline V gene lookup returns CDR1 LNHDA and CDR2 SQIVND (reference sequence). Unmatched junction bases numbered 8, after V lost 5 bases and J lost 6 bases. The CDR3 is CASSLGTGFSQPQHF. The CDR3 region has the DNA TGTGCCAGTAGTCTGGGGACAGGGTTTAGTCAGCCCCAGCATTTT.

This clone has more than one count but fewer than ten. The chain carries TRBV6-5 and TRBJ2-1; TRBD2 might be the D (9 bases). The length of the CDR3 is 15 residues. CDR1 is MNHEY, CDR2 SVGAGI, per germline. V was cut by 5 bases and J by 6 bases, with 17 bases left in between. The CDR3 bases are TGTGCCAGCAGTCGACAGGGGCGGGGGGGCAATGAGCAGTTCTTC. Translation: CASSRQGRGGNEQFF.

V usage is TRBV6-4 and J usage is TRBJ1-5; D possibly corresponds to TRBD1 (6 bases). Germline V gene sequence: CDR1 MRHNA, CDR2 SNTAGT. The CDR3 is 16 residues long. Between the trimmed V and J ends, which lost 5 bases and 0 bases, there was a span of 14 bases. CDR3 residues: CASSHGQRNSNQPQHF. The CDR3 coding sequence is TGTGCCAGCAGTCACGGACAGCGTAATAGCAATCAGCCCCAGCATTTT.

The CDR3 sequence: CASSSGVGGEAFF. As DNA, the CDR3 is TGTGCCAGTAGTTCGGGCGTGGGGGGGGAAGCTTTCTTT. The chain couples TRBV19 to TRBJ1-1, with a tentative D call TRBD1 (5 bases). Trimming took off 5 bases at V and 8 bases at J, with 15 bases between the two ends. The CDR3 runs to 13 residues. Germline CDR1 is LNHDA and CDR2 is SQIVND (reference sequence).

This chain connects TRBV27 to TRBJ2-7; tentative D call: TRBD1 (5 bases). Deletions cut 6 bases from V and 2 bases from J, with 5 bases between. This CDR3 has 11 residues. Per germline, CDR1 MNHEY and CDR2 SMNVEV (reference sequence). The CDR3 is CASRDTYEQYF. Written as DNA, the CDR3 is TGTGCCAGCAGGGACACCTACGAGCAGTACTTC.

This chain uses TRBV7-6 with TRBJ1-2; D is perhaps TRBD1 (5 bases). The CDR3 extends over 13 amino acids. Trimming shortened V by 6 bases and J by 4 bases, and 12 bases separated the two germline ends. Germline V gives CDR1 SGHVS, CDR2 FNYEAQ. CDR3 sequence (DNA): TGTGCCAGCAGTGGGGGGTTGGGCTATGGCTACACCTTC. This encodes CASSGGLGYGYTF.

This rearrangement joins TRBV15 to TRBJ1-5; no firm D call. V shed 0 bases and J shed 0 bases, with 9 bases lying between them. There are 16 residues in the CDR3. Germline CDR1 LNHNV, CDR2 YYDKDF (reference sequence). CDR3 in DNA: TGTGCCACCAGCAGAGAGGAAGGACTTAGCAATCAGCCCCAGCATTTT. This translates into CATSREEGLSNQPQHF.

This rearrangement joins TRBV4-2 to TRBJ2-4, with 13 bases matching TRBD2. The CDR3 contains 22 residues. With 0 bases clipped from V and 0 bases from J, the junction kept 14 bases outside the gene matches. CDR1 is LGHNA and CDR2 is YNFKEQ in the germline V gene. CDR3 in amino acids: CASSQDGKTSGRAWGAKNIQYF. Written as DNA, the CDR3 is TGTGCCAGCAGCCAAGATGGTAAAACTAGCGGGAGGGCCTGGGGAGCCAAAAACATTCAGTACTTC.

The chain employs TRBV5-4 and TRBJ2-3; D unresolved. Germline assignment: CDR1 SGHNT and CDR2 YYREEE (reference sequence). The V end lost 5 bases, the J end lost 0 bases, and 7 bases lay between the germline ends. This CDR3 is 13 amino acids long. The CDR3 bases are TGTGCCAGCAGGCCGAGGAGCACAGATACGCAGTATTTT. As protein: CASRPRSTDTQYF.

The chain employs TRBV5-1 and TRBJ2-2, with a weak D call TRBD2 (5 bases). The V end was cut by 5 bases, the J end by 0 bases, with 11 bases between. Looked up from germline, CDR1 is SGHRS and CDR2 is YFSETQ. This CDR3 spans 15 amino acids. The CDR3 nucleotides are TGCGCCAGCAGTGTCGGGGTTACGAACACCGGGGAGCTGTTTTTT. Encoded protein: CASSVGVTNTGELFF.

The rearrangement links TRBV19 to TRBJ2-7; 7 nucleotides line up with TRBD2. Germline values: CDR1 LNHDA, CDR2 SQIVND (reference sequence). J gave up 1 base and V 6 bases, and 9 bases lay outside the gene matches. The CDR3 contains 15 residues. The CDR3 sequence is CASRRPGGKSYEQYF. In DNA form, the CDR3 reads TGTGCCAGTAGACGGCCGGGGGGTAAATCCTACGAGCAGTACTTC.

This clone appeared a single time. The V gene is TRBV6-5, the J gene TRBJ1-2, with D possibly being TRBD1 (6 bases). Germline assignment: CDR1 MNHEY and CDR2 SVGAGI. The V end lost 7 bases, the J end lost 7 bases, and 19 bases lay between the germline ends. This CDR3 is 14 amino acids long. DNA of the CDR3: TGTGCCAGCACCAAACTAACAGGGATCGGTGGCTACACCTTC. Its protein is CASTKLTGIGGYTF.

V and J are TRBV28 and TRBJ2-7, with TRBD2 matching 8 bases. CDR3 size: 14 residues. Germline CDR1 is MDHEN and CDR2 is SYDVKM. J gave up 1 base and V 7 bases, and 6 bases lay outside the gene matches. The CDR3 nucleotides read TGTGCCAGCACCCTCGGGGGGGGTTCCTACGAGCAGTACTTC. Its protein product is CASTLGGGSYEQYF. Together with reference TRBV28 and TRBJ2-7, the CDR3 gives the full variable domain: DVKVTQSSRYLVKRTGEKVFLECVQDMDHENMFWYRQDPGLGLRLIYFSYDVKMKEKGDIPEGYSVSREKKERFSLILESASTNQTSMYLCASTLGGGSYEQYFGPGTRLTVT.

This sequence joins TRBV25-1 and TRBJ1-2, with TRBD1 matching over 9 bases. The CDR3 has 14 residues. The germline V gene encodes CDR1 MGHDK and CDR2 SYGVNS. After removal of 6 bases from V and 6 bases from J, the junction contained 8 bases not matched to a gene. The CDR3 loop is CASRETGTGNGYTF. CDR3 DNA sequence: TGTGCCAGCAGAGAAACCGGGACAGGGAATGGCTACACCTTC.

The CDR3 bases are TGTGCCAGCAGCTTCGCGGTCGCGGGGCTCTCTGGGGCCAACGTCCTGACTTTC. Translating it yields CASSFAVAGLSGANVLTF. J is TRBJ2-6 and V is TRBV5-5, with a possible D match to TRBD2 (6 bases). CDR3 length: 18 amino acids. With 2 bases removed from V and 0 bases from J, the gap between germline ends came to 15 bases. Germline CDR1 reads SGHKS; CDR2 reads YYEKEE (reference sequence). Supplemented by reference TRBV5-5 and TRBJ2-6, the full variable domain reads DAGVTQSPTHLIKTRGQQVTLRCSPISGHKSVSWYQQVLGQGPQFIFQYYEKEERGRGNFPDRFSARQFPNYSSELNVNALLLGDSALYLCASSFAVAGLSGANVLTFGAGSRLTVL.

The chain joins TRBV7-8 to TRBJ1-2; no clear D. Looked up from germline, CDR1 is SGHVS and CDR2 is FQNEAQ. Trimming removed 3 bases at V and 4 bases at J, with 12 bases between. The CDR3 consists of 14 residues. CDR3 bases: TGTGCCAGCAGCTTGGGCGCCTCGAGCTATGGCTACACCTTC. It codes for CASSLGASSYGYTF.